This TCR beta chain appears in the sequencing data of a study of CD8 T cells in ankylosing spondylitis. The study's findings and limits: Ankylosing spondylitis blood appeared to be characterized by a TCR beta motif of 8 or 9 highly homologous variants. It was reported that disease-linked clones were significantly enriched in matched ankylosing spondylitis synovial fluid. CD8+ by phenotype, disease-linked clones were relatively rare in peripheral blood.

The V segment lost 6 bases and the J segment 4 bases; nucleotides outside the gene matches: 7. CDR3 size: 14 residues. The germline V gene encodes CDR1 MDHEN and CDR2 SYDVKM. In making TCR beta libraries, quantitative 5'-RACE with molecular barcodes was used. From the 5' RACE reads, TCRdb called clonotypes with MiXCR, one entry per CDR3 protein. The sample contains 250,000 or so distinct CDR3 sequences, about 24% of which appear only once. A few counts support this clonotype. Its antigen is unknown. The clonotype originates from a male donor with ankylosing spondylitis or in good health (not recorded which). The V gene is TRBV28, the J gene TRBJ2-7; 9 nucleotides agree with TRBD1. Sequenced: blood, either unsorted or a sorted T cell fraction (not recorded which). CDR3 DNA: TGTGCCAGCAGATACGGACAGGGGTGGTACGAGCAGTACTTC. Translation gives CASRYGQGWYEQYF.